These T cell receptor beta chains were read from a single sample in a study of T-cell memory formation after mild COVID-19. TCRdb used MiXCR to reprocess the 5' RACE reads, holding one entry per CDR3 protein. The data hold hundreds of thousands of distinct CDR3 sequences, with roughly 17% observed a single time. Sequenced material: PBMCs or a T cell subset sorted from them (not recorded which). The receptor source for this set is an adult woman who had mild COVID-19 (a few samples of this study predate the infection). Cell type and time point are not known. The CDR3 runs from the conserved cysteine through the conserved F or W. The D gene is left open where the match is weak. Size values are once, few and many counts, or a class for expanded clones, and some rows have none.

j_call	v_call	cdr3_length	clone_size	d_call	cdr3_aa	cdr3_nt
TRBJ1-5	TRBV6-1	14	NA	NA	CASTSGRLNQPQHF	TGTGCCAGCACGTCAGGGCGTCTTAATCAGCCCCAGCATTTT
TRBJ1-3	TRBV20-1	14	NA	NA	CSAPDRVSGNTIYF	TGCAGTGCTCCCGACAGAGTCTCTGGAAACACCATATATTTT
TRBJ2-1	TRBV7-9	11	NA	NA	CASSIGVVQFF	TGTGCCAGCAGCATCGGGGTGGTTCAGTTCTTC
TRBJ2-7	TRBV7-9	18	few	TRBD2	CASSSRTSGTMLAYEQYF	TGTGCCAGCAGCTCCCGGACTAGCGGGACCATGTTGGCCTACGAGCAGTACTTC
TRBJ2-7	TRBV5-4	17	NA	TRBD2	CASSREGLAGYSYEQYF	TGTGCCAGCAGCCGGGAGGGGCTAGCGGGGTACTCCTACGAGCAGTACTTC
TRBJ2-3	TRBV20-1	16	NA	TRBD2	CSAIKTWGSGGDTQYF	TGCAGTGCTATAAAGACCTGGGGTAGCGGGGGGGATACGCAGTATTTT
TRBJ1-4	TRBV27	12	NA	NA	CASSFAGRKLFF	TGTGCCAGCAGTTTCGCGGGAAGAAAACTGTTTTTT
TRBJ2-1	TRBV2	15	few	NA	CATPGHEGLYNEQFF	TGTGCCACGCCGGGCCATGAGGGGCTTTACAATGAGCAGTTCTTC
TRBJ1-5	TRBV7-9	15	NA	NA	CASSPWTDSNQPQHF	TGTGCCAGCAGCCCCTGGACAGATAGCAATCAGCCCCAGCATTTT
TRBJ1-4	TRBV7-9	17	NA	NA	CASSVTETATTNEKLFF	TGTGCCAGCAGCGTGACCGAGACAGCCACAACTAATGAAAAACTGTTTTTT
TRBJ1-5	TRBV6-2/TRBV6-3	15	few	TRBD1	CASSYSYRGGQPQHF	TGTGCCAGCAGTTACTCGTACAGGGGAGGTCAGCCCCAGCATTTT
TRBJ1-4	TRBV18	15	NA	NA	CASSHVGGKNEKLFF	TGTGCCAGCTCACACGTCGGCGGGAAAAATGAAAAACTGTTTTTT
TRBJ1-1	TRBV5-1	18	few	NA	CASSFSVTRNNFDTEAFF	TGCGCCAGCAGCTTTAGTGTAACAAGGAACAACTTTGACACTGAAGCTTTCTTT
TRBJ1-2	TRBV25-1	12	few	TRBD1	CASSVGGDGYTF	TGTGCCAGCAGTGTAGGGGGCGATGGCTACACCTTC
TRBJ2-1	TRBV2	15	NA	TRBD2	CASSAGTSGVDEQFF	TGTGCCAGCAGCGCCGGGACTAGCGGGGTAGATGAGCAGTTCTTC
TRBJ2-1	TRBV7-9	15	NA	TRBD2	CASSRTSGGAGEQFF	TGTGCCAGCAGCCGAACTAGCGGGGGGGCCGGGGAGCAGTTCTTC
TRBJ2-7	TRBV24-1	16	many	NA	CATSDLGDGAIRRWYF	TGTGCCACCAGTGATTTAGGGGACGGCGCGATTCGTAGGTGGTACTTC
TRBJ1-2	TRBV4-1	18	few	NA	CASSQDYQGLRGNYGYTF	TGCGCCAGCAGCCAAGATTACCAGGGACTCCGGGGAAACTATGGCTACACCTTC
TRBJ2-5	TRBV11-2	16	NA	NA	CASSLDSSLYKETQYF	TGTGCCAGCAGCTTAGATTCGTCGTTGTACAAAGAGACCCAGTACTTC